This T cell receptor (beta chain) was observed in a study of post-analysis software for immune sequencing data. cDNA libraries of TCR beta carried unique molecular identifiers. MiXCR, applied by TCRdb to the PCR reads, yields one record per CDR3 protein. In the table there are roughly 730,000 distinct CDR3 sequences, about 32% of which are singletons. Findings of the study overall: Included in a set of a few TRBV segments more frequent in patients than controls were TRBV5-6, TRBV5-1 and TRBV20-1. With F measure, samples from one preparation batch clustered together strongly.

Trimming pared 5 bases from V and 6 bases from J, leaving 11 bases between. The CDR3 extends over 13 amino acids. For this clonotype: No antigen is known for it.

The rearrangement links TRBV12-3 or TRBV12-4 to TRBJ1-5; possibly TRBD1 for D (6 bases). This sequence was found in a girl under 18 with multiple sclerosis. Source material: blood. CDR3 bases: TGTGCCAGCAGTGTGGGGGCGGCTCAGCCCCAGCATTTT. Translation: CASSVGAAQPQHF.